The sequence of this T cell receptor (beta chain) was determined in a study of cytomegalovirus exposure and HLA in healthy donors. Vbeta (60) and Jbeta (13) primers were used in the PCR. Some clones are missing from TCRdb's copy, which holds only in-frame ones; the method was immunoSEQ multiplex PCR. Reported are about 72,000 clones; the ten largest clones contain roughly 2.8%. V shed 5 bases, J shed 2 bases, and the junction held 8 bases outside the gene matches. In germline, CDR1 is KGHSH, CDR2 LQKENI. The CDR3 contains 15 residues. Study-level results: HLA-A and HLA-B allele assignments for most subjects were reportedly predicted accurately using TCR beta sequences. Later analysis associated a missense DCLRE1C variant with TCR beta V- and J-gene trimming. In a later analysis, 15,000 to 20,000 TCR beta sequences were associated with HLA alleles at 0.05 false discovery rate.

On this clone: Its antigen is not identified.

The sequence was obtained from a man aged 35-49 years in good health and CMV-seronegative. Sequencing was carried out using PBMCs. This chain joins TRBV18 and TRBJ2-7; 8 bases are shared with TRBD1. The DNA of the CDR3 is TGTGCCAGCTCATCCACCGGGACAGGAACCTACGAGCAGTACTTC. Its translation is CASSSTGTGTYEQYF.